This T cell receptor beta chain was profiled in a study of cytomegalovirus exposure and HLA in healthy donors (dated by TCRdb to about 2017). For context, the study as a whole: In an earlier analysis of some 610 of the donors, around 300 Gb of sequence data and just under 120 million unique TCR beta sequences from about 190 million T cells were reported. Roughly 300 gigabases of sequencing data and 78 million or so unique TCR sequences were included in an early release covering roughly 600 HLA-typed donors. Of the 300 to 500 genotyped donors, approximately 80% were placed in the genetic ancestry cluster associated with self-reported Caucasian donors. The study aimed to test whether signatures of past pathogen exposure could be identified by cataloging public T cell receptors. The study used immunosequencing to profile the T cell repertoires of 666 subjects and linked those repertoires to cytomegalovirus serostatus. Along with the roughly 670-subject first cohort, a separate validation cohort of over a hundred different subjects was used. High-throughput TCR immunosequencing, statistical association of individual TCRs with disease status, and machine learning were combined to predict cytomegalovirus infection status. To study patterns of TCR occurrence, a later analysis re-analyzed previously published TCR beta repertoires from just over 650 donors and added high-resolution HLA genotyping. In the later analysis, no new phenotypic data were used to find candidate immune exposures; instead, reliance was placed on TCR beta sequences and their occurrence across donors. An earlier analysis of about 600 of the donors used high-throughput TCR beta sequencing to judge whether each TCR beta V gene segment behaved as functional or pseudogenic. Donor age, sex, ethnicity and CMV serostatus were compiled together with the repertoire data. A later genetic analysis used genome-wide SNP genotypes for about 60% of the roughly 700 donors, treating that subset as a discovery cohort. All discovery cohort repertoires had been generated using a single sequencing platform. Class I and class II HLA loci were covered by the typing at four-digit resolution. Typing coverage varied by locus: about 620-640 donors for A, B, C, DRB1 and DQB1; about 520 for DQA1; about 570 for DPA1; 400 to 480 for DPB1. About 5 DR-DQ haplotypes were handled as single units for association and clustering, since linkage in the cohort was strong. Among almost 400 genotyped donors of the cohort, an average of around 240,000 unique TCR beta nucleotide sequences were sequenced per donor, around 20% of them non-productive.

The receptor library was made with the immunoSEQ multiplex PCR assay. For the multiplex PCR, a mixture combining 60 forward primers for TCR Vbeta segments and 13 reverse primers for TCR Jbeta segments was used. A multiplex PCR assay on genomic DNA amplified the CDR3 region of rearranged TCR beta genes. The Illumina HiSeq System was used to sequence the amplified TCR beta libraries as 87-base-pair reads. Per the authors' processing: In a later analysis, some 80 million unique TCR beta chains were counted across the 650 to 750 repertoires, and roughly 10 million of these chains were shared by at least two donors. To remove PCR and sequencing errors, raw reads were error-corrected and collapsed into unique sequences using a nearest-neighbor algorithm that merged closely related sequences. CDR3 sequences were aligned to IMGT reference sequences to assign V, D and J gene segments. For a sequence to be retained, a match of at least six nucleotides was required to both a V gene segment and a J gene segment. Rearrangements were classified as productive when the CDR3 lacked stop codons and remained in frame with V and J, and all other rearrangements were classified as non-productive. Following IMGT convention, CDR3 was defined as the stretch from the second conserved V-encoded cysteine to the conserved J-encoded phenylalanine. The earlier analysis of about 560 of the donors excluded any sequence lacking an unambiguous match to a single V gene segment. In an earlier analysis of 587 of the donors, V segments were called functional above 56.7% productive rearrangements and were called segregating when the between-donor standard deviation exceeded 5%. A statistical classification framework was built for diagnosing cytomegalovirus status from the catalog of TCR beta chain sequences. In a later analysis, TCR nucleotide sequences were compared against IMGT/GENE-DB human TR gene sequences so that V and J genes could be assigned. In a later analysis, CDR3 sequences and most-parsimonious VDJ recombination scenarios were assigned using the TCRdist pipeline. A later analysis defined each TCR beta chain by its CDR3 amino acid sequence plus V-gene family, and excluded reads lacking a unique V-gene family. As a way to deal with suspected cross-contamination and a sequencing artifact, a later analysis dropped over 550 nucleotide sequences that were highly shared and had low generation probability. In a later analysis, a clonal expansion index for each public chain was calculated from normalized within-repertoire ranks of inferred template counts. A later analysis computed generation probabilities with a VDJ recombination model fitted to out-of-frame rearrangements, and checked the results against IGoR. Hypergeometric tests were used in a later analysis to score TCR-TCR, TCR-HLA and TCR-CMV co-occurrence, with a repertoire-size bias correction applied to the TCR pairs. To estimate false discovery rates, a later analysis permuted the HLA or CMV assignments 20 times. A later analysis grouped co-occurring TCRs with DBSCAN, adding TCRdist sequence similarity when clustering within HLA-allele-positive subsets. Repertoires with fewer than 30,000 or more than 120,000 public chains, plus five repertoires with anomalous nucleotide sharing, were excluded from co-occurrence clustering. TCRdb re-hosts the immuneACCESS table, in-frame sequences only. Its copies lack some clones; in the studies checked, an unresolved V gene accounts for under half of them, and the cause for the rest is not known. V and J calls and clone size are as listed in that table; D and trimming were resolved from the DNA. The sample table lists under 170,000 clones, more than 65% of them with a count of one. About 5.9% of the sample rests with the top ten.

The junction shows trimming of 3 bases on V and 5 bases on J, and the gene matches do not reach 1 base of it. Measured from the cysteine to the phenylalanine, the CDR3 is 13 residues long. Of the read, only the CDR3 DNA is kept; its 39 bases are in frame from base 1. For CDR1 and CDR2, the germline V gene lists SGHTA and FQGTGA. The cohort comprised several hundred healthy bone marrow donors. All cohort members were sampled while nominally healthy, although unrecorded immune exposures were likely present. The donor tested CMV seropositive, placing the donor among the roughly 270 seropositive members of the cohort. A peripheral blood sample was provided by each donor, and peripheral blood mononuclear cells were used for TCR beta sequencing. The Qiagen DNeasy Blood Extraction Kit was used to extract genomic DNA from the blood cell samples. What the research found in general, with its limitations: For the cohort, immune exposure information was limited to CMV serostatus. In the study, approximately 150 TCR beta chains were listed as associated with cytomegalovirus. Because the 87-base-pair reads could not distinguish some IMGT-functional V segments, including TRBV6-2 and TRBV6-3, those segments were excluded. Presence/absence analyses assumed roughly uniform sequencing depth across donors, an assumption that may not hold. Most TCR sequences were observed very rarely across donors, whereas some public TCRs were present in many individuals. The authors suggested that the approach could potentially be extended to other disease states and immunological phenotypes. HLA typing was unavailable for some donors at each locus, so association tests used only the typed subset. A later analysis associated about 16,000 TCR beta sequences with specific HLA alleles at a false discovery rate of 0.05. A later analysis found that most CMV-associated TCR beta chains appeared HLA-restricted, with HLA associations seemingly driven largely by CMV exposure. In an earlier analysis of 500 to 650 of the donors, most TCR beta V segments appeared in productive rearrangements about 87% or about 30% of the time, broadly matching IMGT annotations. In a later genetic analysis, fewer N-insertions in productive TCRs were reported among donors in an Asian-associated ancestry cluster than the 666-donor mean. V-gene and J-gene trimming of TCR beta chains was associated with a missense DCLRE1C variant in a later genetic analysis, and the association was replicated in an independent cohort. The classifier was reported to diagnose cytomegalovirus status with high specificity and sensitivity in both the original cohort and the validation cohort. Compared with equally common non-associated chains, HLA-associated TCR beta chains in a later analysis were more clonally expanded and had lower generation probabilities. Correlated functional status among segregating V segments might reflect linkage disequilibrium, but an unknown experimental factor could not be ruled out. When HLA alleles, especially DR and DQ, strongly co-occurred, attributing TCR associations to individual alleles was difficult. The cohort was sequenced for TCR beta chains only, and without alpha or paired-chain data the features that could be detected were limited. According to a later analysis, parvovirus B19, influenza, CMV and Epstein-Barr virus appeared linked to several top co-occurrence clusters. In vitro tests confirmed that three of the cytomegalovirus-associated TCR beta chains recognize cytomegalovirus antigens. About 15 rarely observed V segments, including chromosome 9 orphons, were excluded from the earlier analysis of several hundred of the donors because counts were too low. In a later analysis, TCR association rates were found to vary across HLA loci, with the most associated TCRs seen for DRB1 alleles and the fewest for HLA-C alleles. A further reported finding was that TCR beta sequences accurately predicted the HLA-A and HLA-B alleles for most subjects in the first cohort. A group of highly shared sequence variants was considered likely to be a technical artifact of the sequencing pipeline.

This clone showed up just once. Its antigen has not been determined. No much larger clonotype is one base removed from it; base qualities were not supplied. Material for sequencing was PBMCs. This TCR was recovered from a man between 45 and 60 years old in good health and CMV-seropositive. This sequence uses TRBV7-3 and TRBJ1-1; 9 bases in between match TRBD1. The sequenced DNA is TGTGCCAGCAGCTTCGGACAGGGGACTGAAGCTTTCTTT. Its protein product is CASSFGQGTEAFF.